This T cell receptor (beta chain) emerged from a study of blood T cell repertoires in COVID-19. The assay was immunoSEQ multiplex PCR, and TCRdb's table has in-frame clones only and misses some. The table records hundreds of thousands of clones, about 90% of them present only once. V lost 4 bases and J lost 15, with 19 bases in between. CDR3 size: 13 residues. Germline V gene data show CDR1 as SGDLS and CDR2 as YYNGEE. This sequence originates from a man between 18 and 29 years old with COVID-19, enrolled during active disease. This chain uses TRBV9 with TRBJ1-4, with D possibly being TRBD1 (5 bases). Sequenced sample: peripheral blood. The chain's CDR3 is CASSPEPGRRVFF. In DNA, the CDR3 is TGTGCCAGCAGCCCGGAACCGGGACGGAGGGTGTTTTTT.